This TCR beta chain was sequenced for a study of shared clonotypes between healthy human individuals. For the study at large: Donors had three CD4 naive, three CD4 memory, two CD8 naive and one CD8 memory plate apiece.

The method was immunoSEQ multiplex PCR; TCRdb's version includes in-frame clones alone and lacks a portion of them. This sample has about a million clones, with 77% found just once. Notes on the study in general: The study generally estimated greater richness for naive than memory subsets. Rarefaction exposed incomplete sorted-subset sequencing despite large depth.

In germline, CDR1 is SGHTA, CDR2 FQGNSA. The CDR3 length is 15 residues. Trimming cost V 5 bases and J 0 bases; bases outside gene matches: 5. This clone has a handful of counts. As yet, its antigen is unknown. The donors were all Caucasian adults (living in Nashville, Tennessee). The receptor was derived from a man younger than 30 in good health. Some clones in this sample may be carry-over from other donors' samples. The specimen sequenced was memory CD4+ T cells from PBMCs. Subset: CD45RA-negative fraction. The chain employs TRBV7-2 and TRBJ2-7; TRBD2 agrees at 9 bases. The CDR3 sequence is CASSLPSGNSYEQYF. The CDR3, as DNA: TGTGCCAGCAGCCTCCCTAGCGGGAACTCCTACGAGCAGTACTTC.